The rows below give T cell receptor beta chains drawn from one sample of a study of cytomegalovirus exposure and HLA in healthy donors. Method: immunoSEQ multiplex PCR; TCRdb's copy keeps in-frame clones and lacks some. The table records roughly 110,000 clones, about 79% of them present only once. Sequencing was done on a sample of PBMCs. These receptors were taken from a woman aged 18 to 35 in good health and CMV-seronegative. The CDR3 runs from the conserved cysteine through the conserved F or W. The order of the fields is CDR3 length, clone size, D gene, J gene, V gene, CDR3 DNA, CDR3 protein. The D gene is left open where the match is weak. Not all rows give a size; the values are once, few, many and, for expanded clones, a class.

>13|-|-|TRBJ1-1|TRBV11-3
TGTGCCAGCAGCCCCGGGACATCAATAGAAGCTTTCTTT
CASSPGTSIEAFF
>14|-|TRBD1|TRBJ1-2|TRBV5-1
TGCGCCAGCAGCTTGGACAGGGGGCAGAGGGGCTACACCTTC
CASSLDRGQRGYTF
>15|once|TRBD2|TRBJ2-7|TRBV5-1
TGCGCCAGCAGCTTGGGGCTAGCGGGAAGCTACGAGCAGTACTTC
CASSLGLAGSYEQYF
>13|-|-|TRBJ2-5|TRBV11-2
TGTGCCAGCAGCTTAGACAGGGAAGAGACCCAGTACTTC
CASSLDREETQYF
>18|-|-|TRBJ2-6|TRBV9
TGTGCCAGCAGCGTAGGTGAGGGGGGGCGCCCCGGGGCCAACGTCCTGACTTTC
CASSVGEGGRPGANVLTF
>16|-|TRBD1|TRBJ1-4|TRBV19
TGTGCCAGTAGTATCTCCGGGACAGGGGCGGATGAAAAACTGTTTTTT
CASSISGTGADEKLFF
>15|-|-|TRBJ1-2|TRBV4-3
TGCGCCAGCAGCCAAGATGTGCGACAGAACTATGGCTACACCTTC
CASSQDVRQNYGYTF
>15|-|TRBD1|TRBJ1-5|TRBV7-2
TGTGCCAGCAGCCCAACAGGGGTTTACAATCAGCCCCAGCATTTT
CASSPTGVYNQPQHF
>15|-|-|TRBJ2-1|TRBV7-9
TGTGCCAGCAGCTTAGGCGGTGACCCCTACAATGAGCAGTTCTTC
CASSLGGDPYNEQFF
>13|-|TRBD1|TRBJ2-7|TRBV2
TGTGCCAGCTCGAGGGACAGGCTCTACGAGCAGTACTTC
CASSRDRLYEQYF
>11|-|-|TRBJ2-2|TRBV11-3
TGTGCCAGCAGCTCATTCGGGGAGCTGTTTTTT
CASSSFGELFF
>13|few|-|TRBJ2-1|TRBV11-2
TGTGCCAGCAGGCCGGCGGCCAACAATGAGCAGTTCTTC
CASRPAANNEQFF
>13|-|-|TRBJ1-2|TRBV27
TGTGCCAGCAGTCCGAACCACCCAGGGGGCTACACCTTC
CASSPNHPGGYTF
>15|-|-|TRBJ2-6|TRBV13
TGTGCCAGCAGTTATGGGGGGAATGGGGCCAACGTCCTGACTTTC
CASSYGGNGANVLTF
>14|once|-|TRBJ2-1|TRBV4-1
TGCGCCAGCAGCCGGGGAGGCAAAGACAATGAGCAGTTCTTC
CASSRGGKDNEQFF
>14|once|-|TRBJ1-5|TRBV28
TGTGCCAGCAGTCCATACTCTAGCAATCAGCCCCAGCATTTT
CASSPYSSNQPQHF
>16|-|-|TRBJ1-1|TRBV4-3
TGCGCCAGCAGCCAACCCCCGATAGGAGGGAACACTGAAGCTTTCTTT
CASSQPPIGGNTEAFF
>14|-|TRBD2|TRBJ2-3|TRBV29-1
TGCAGCGGCGGGGGGGCGGGGTGGACAGATACGCAGTATTTT
CSGGGAGWTDTQYF
>14|many|-|TRBJ1-1|TRBV15
TGTGCCACCAGCAGAGATCGGAGGGGTATTGAAGCTTTCTTT
CATSRDRRGIEAFF
>13|-|-|TRBJ1-2|TRBV7-8
TGTGCCAGCACCCTAGACAGGAACTATGGCTACACCTTC
CASTLDRNYGYTF
>15|-|-|TRBJ1-3|TRBV9
TGTGCCAGCAGCGTATCTATGGGGCACTTAAACACCATATATTTT
CASSVSMGHLNTIYF